One sample yielded the 32 T cell receptor beta chains listed below, sequenced in a study of cytotoxic CD8 clonotypes in ibrutinib-treated CLL (dated by TCRdb to about 2021). This specimen's time point label, per the study, means: progressive disease on ibrutinib. The library was generated by the immunoSEQ multiplex PCR assay. TCRdb took this table from immuneACCESS and kept in-frame rearrangements with V and J called. Such tables lack part of the clones; where checked against another copy, unresolved V genes explain under half of the gap, and the rest is unexplained. This sample gives about 300,000 clones in total; approximately 76% of them show up just once. Together, the top ten hold roughly 6% of the sample. Sequenced here: PBMCs, sampled at disease progression, from a patient treated with ibrutinib. Receptors were obtained from a human donor with chronic lymphocytic leukemia.

The J gene is TRBJ1-1, the V gene TRBV13, with D hard to call. V lost 4 bases, J lost 1 base, and 10 bases lay in between. Looked up from germline, CDR1 is PRHDT and CDR2 is FYEKMQ (reference sequence). The CDR3 consists of 14 residues. This CDR3 reads CASSYGDRNTEAFF. CDR3 bases: TGTGCCAGCAGCTACGGGGATAGGAACACTGAAGCTTTCTTT.

The rearrangement uses TRBV27 and TRBJ2-2; 7 nucleotides agree with TRBD1. From germline, CDR1 is MNHEY and CDR2 SMNVEV (reference sequence). This CDR3 is 15 amino acids long. Trimming removed 3 bases from V and 7 bases from J; junction bases left unmatched: 8. The CDR3 sequence is CASSLGRGYNGELFF. The CDR3 region has the DNA TGTGCCAGCAGTTTGGGCAGGGGGTATAACGGGGAGCTGTTTTTT.

V usage is TRBV9 and J usage is TRBJ2-2; D is perhaps TRBD2 (5 bases). Trimming stripped 1 base from V and 5 bases from J, with 15 bases between. Germline-derived CDR1 and CDR2 are SGDLS and YYNGEE. The CDR3 runs 16 residues. Here the CDR3 DNA reads TGTGCCAGCAGCGTATTCCCTCGGGGAAGGACCGGGGAGCTGTTTTTT. Its protein is CASSVFPRGRTGELFF.

This CDR3 reads CASSLAAGQTNYGYTF. CDR3 DNA sequence: TGTGCCAGCAGCTTAGCCGCGGGACAGACAAACTATGGCTACACCTTC. The J gene is TRBJ1-2, the V gene TRBV7-9, with 7 bases matching TRBD1. The junction had 6 bases not matched to a gene; V was cut back by 0 bases and J by 2 bases. Germline V gives CDR1 SEHNR, CDR2 FQNEAQ (reference sequence). This CDR3 has 16 amino acids.

This clone was counted between two and nine times. The J gene is TRBJ1-2, the V gene TRBV5-1, with D possibly matching TRBD1 (5 bases). V shed 2 bases and J shed 6 bases, with 11 bases lying between them. The germline V gene has CDR1 SGHRS and CDR2 YFSETQ. There are 13 residues in the CDR3. Here the CDR3 reads CASSFGGLDGYTF. As DNA, the CDR3 is TGCGCCAGCAGCTTTGGGGGTTTAGATGGCTACACCTTC.

V and J are TRBV9 and TRBJ1-6; D unclear. CDR3 length: 14 amino acids. The V and J ends lost 2 bases and 6 bases respectively, with 9 bases between them. The germline V gene encodes CDR1 SGDLS and CDR2 YYNGEE. CDR3 nucleotides: TGTGCCAGCAGCGTTTGGGCCCTTAATTCACCCCTCCACTTT. Amino acid sequence: CASSVWALNSPLHF.

The chain is built from TRBV10-3 and TRBJ1-2, with D possibly TRBD1 on 5 matching bases. The germline V and J ends were trimmed by 0 bases and 4 bases, with 6 bases remaining between them. The germline CDR1 and CDR2 sequences are ENHRY and SYGVKD. CDR3 size: 13 residues. The CDR3 loop reads CAISESGLYGYTF. The CDR3 nucleotides read TGTGCCATCAGTGAGTCGGGGCTCTATGGCTACACCTTC.

The chain links TRBV29-1 to TRBJ2-7, with D possibly matching TRBD2 (5 bases). This CDR3 contains 15 residues. Germline V gene data show CDR1 as SQVTM and CDR2 as ANQGSEA. V lost 2 bases and J lost 5, with 19 bases in between. CDR3 coding DNA: TGCAGCGTTGAACTCACGGCATCGCTGAGGGACGAGCAGTACTTC. It is translated as CSVELTASLRDEQYF.

The rearrangement uses TRBV13 and TRBJ1-4; the match to TRBD1 covers 8 bases. CDR3 length: 13 residues. Germline V gene data show CDR1 as PRHDT and CDR2 as FYEKMQ (reference sequence). V shed 5 bases, J shed 13 bases, and the junction held 9 bases outside the gene matches. CDR3 nucleotide sequence: TGTGCCAGCAGCCCACCAGGGGACAGGAGACTGTTTTTT. It codes for CASSPPGDRRLFF.

This clone has more than one count but fewer than ten. The chain employs TRBV28 and TRBJ2-2; D is ambiguous. CDR3 length equals 15 residues. V lost 5 bases, J lost 1 base, and 11 bases lay in between. Germline V gene lookup returns CDR1 MDHEN and CDR2 SYDVKM. This chain's CDR3 is CASSPPRLNTGELFF. The CDR3 region has the DNA TGTGCCAGCAGTCCCCCCCGGCTGAACACCGGGGAGCTGTTTTTT.

This clone was detected only once. This chain connects TRBV7-9 to TRBJ2-3; 10 bases agree with TRBD2. Unmatched junction bases numbered 4, after V lost 4 bases and J lost 0 bases. Per the germline V gene, CDR1 is SEHNR and CDR2 is FQNEAQ (reference sequence). The CDR3 loop spans 16 amino acids. The DNA for the CDR3 is TGTGCCAGCAGCTCGGGACTAGCGAGAAGCACAGATACGCAGTATTTT. Translation: CASSSGLARSTDTQYF.

The chain uses TRBV19 and TRBJ1-2, with D unclear. The V end was cut by 1 base, the J end by 4 bases, with 13 bases between. CDR1 LNHDA and CDR2 SQIVND come from the germline V gene (reference sequence). This CDR3 comprises 15 residues. The CDR3 region has the DNA TGTGCCAGTAGTATAGGCTTTCTCCTGGGCTATGGCTACACCTTC. Its translation is CASSIGFLLGYGYTF.

This chain joins TRBV4-1 and TRBJ2-5; D is undetermined. CDR1 is MGHRA, CDR2 YSYEKL, per germline. Trimming pared 4 bases from V and 1 base from J, leaving 13 bases between. This CDR3 is built from 15 residues. The CDR3 spells CASSPHSLRQETQYF. The CDR3 DNA follows: TGCGCCAGCAGCCCCCACTCACTCCGCCAAGAGACCCAGTACTTC.

This chain links TRBV18 with TRBJ2-7; D unclear. CDR1 and CDR2 (germline): KGHSH, LQKENI. The CDR3 is 13 amino acids. V was pared by 2 bases and J by 2 bases, with 7 bases between. CDR3: CASSPLGTYEQYF. Written as DNA, the CDR3 is TGTGCCAGCTCACCATTAGGGACCTACGAGCAGTACTTC.

The rearrangement joins TRBV28 to TRBJ2-5; D is possibly TRBD1 or TRBD2 (5 bases each). Trimming removed 4 bases from V and 3 bases from J, with 6 bases in between. The CDR3 loop spans 12 amino acids. Germline loops: CDR1 MDHEN, CDR2 SYDVKM. CDR3 in DNA: TGTGCCAGCAGTTGGGGGAAAGAGACCCAGTACTTC. Amino acid sequence: CASSWGKETQYF.

J is TRBJ1-6 and V is TRBV5-1; D remains unclear. Trimming took 2 bases from V and 9 from J, leaving 12 bases between them. The CDR3 runs to 14 residues. Germline assignment: CDR1 SGHRS and CDR2 YFSETQ. CDR3 protein: CASSFQVGGSPLHF. CDR3 coding DNA: TGCGCCAGCAGCTTTCAGGTCGGTGGTTCACCCCTCCACTTT.

The V call is TRBV7-9, the J call TRBJ1-1; TRBD1 is a possible D gene (5 bases). CDR3 length: 13 amino acids. Germline CDR1 reads SEHNR; CDR2 reads FQNEAQ (reference sequence). The V gene lost 5 bases and the J gene lost 8 bases, with 15 bases spanning the gap. CDR3 DNA: TGTGCCAGCAGCCCTGGGGGGTCGGGAGAAGCTTTCTTT. Its protein product is CASSPGGSGEAFF. The full variable domain, completed using reference TRBV7-9 and TRBJ1-1, is DTGVSQNPRHKITKRGQNVTFRCDPISEHNRLYWYRQTLGQGPEFLTYFQNEAQLEKSRLLSDRFSAERPKGSFSTLEIQRTEQGDSAMYLCASSPGGSGEAFFGQGTRLTVV.

V gene TRBV5-1 combines with J gene TRBJ2-5; 10 bases are a match to TRBD1. Germline V lookup: CDR1 SGHRS, CDR2 YFSETQ. The V segment lost 4 bases and the J segment 4 bases; nucleotides outside the gene matches: 13. CDR3 length: 17 amino acids. In nucleotides, the CDR3 is TGCGCCAGCAGCCCGGCTCCCGGGACAGGGGCGGGAGAGACCCAGTACTTC. It specifies CASSPAPGTGAGETQYF.

This chain connects TRBV2 to TRBJ2-7; TRBD2 matches 10 bases. Per the germline V gene, CDR1 is SNHLY and CDR2 is FYNNEI. The junction had 4 bases not matched to a gene; V was cut back by 7 bases and J by 1 base. The CDR3 is 14 residues long. The DNA for the CDR3 is TGTGCCAGCACCTCGACTAGCGGGTCCTACGAGCAGTACTTC. This translates into CASTSTSGSYEQYF.

In this sample, this clone turned up a few times. CDR3 coding DNA: TGTGCCAGCAGCGCCGGACAGGGGCAAGAGACCCAGTACTTC. This translates into CASSAGQGQETQYF. V is TRBV9 and J is TRBJ2-5, with 9 nucleotides matching TRBD1. The CDR3 totals 14 residues. After removal of 3 bases from V and 2 bases from J, the junction contained 2 bases not matched to a gene. Germline V CDR1 and CDR2: SGDLS, YYNGEE.

The chain combines TRBV6-5 with TRBJ2-2; D is undetermined. Per the germline V gene, CDR1 is MNHEY and CDR2 is SVGAGI. Trimming removed 6 bases from V and 1 base from J, with 12 bases in between. CDR3 length: 15 amino acids. CDR3 loop: CASRPRRLNTGELFF. The DNA of the CDR3 is TGTGCCAGCAGGCCGAGGCGTTTGAACACCGGGGAGCTGTTTTTT.

CDR3 bases: TGTGCCAGCAGCCCTCCGGGACAGGGTTTTTCACCCCTCCACTTT. It is translated as CASSPPGQGFSPLHF. The J gene is TRBJ1-6, the V gene TRBV5-4; TRBD1 matches 9 bases. The germline V gene has CDR1 SGHNT and CDR2 YYREEE (reference sequence). The V segment lost 4 bases and the J segment 9 bases; nucleotides outside the gene matches: 8. The CDR3 consists of 15 residues.

This rearrangement joins TRBV10-3 to TRBJ1-2; D is undetermined. CDR3 length: 14 residues. The germline CDR1 and CDR2 sequences are ENHRY and SYGVKD. Trimming shortened V by 3 bases and J by 4 bases, and 12 bases separated the two germline ends. CDR3 protein: CAISEIGRGYGYTF. The CDR3 DNA is TGTGCCATCAGTGAAATAGGGAGAGGCTATGGCTACACCTTC.

This sequence joins TRBV15 and TRBJ2-5; D may match TRBD1 or TRBD2 (6 bases each). The CDR3 spans 15 residues. V was pared by 1 base and J by 5 bases, with 14 bases between. Per germline, CDR1 LNHNV and CDR2 YYDKDF (reference sequence). CDR3 sequence: CATSRVRGVSETQYF. The CDR3 nucleotides are TGTGCCACCAGCAGAGTAAGGGGGGTTTCGGAGACCCAGTACTTC.

This chain connects TRBV28 to TRBJ2-7, with TRBD1 identical over 8 bases. The V gene end was trimmed by 5 bases and the J gene end by 3 bases; junction bases not matched to a gene: 9. This CDR3 contains 15 residues. Germline-derived CDR1 and CDR2 are MDHEN and SYDVKM. The CDR3 DNA reads as TGTGCCAGCAGTCACCGACAGGGGCTCGGCTACGAGCAGTACTTC. Residues: CASSHRQGLGYEQYF.

The chain joins TRBV19 to TRBJ2-7; 10 nucleotides agree with TRBD1. Germline CDR1 and CDR2: LNHDA and SQIVND (reference sequence). The CDR3 has 17 amino acids. The trim removed 7 bases at V and 4 bases at J, leaving 16 bases unmatched. The CDR3 bases are TGTGCCAGTACCGCCCCCAGGGACAGGGGAAGGGCTTACGAGCAGTACTTC. It encodes CASTAPRDRGRAYEQYF.

This clone was picked up one time. The chain is built from TRBV7-6 and TRBJ1-1; D gene unclear. V shed 2 bases and J shed 2 bases, with 6 bases lying between them. The CDR3 totals 13 residues. Germline CDR1 and CDR2: SGHVS and FNYEAQ. The CDR3: CASSLQLNTEAFF. CDR3 DNA sequence: TGTGCCAGCAGCTTACAACTAAACACTGAAGCTTTCTTT. Full variable domain (missing parts from reference TRBV7-6 and TRBJ1-1): GAGVSQSPRYKVTKRGQDVALRCDPISGHVSLYWYRQALGQGPEFLTYFNYEAQQDKSGLPNDRFSAERPEGSISTLTIQRTEQRDSAMYRCASSLQLNTEAFFGQGTRLTVV.

The rearrangement uses TRBV2 and TRBJ1-2; no clear D gene. This CDR3 comprises 13 residues. CDR1 is SNHLY, CDR2 FYNNEI, per germline. V was cut by 4 bases and J by 2 bases, with 8 bases left in between. The CDR3 sequence is CASSGTANYGYTF. DNA for the CDR3: TGTGCCAGCAGTGGTACAGCCAACTATGGCTACACCTTC.

V and J are TRBV7-9 and TRBJ1-2; D gene uncertain. CDR3 length equals 15 residues. The V gene lost 5 bases and the J gene lost 4 bases, with 17 bases spanning the gap. CDR1 is SEHNR, CDR2 FQNEAQ, per germline (reference sequence). The CDR3, as DNA: TGTGCCAGCAGCCCCACCCGTCGGTTCCCCTATGGCTACACCTTC. As protein: CASSPTRRFPYGYTF.

This rearrangement joins TRBV11-3 to TRBJ2-1, with 7 positions matching TRBD1. The CDR3 contains 17 residues. The V segment lost 3 bases and the J segment 1 base; nucleotides outside the gene matches: 9. The germline V gene has CDR1 SGHNT and CDR2 YENEEA. The CDR3 region is CASSFRPGTDSYNEQFF. For the CDR3, the DNA is TGTGCCAGCAGCTTTCGACCCGGGACAGATTCCTACAATGAGCAGTTCTTC.

The chain recombines TRBV29-1 with TRBJ2-5; the match to TRBD2 covers 7 bases. The CDR3 has 16 amino acids. Per the germline V gene, CDR1 is SQVTM and CDR2 is ANQGSEA. The junction had 12 bases not matched to a gene; V was cut back by 3 bases and J by 2 bases. The CDR3 bases are TGCAGCGTTGAGAACCGGCTAGCGGAGGTACAAGAGACCCAGTACTTC. This gives the protein CSVENRLAEVQETQYF.

V usage is TRBV6-4 and J usage is TRBJ2-2; maybe TRBD2 (7 bases). CDR3 length equals 15 residues. Germline V gives CDR1 MRHNA, CDR2 SNTAGT. Trimming pared 0 bases from V and 4 bases from J, leaving 9 bases between. CDR3 DNA: TGTGCCAGCAGTGACTCGGGGGGGGCCACCGGGGAGCTGTTTTTT. This translates into CASSDSGGATGELFF.